The following is a T cell receptor (beta chain) sequence with its context. CDR3 length: 11 amino acids. Germline loops: CDR1 DFQATT, CDR2 SNEGSKA (reference sequence). This sample is drawn from a study of blood T cell repertoires in COVID-19. Libraries were prepared by immunoSEQ multiplex PCR; TCRdb keeps only in-frame clonotypes and omits some of them. The table has about 150,000 clones, over 75% seen once; the top ten hold less than 8%. The sample consisted of peripheral blood. This receptor was taken from a man older than 75 with COVID-19, enrolled during active disease. This sequence joins TRBV20-1 and TRBJ2-1, with D maybe TRBD1 (6 bases). CDR3 region: CRGASYNEQFF. Written as DNA, the CDR3 is TGCAGGGGGGCCTCCTACAATGAGCAGTTCTTC.